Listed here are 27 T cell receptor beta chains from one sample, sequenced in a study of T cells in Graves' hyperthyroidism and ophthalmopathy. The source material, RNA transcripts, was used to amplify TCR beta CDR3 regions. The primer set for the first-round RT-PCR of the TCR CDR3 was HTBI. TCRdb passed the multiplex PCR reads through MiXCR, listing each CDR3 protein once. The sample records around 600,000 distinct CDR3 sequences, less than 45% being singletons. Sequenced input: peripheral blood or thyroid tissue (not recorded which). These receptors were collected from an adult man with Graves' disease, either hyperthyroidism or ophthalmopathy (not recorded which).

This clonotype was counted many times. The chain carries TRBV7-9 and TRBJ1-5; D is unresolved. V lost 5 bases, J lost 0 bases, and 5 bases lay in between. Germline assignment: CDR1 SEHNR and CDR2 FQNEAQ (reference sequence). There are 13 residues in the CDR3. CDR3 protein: CASSANSNQPQHF. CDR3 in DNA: TGTGCCAGCAGCGCCAATAGCAATCAGCCCCAGCATTTT.

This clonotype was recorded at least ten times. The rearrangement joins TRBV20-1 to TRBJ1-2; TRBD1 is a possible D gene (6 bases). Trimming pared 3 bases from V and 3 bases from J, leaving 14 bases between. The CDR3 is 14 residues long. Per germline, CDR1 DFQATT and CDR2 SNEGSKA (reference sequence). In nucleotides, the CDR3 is TGCAGTGCTAGTGCCAAAGGGGGGTACTATGGCTACACCTTC. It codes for CSASAKGGYYGYTF.

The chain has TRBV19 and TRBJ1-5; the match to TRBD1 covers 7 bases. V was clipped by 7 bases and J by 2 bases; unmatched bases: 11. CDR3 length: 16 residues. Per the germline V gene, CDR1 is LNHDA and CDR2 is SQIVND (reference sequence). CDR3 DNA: TGTGCCAGTAATGTGGGGCAGGGGGGTGGCAATCAGCCCCAGCATTTT. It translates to CASNVGQGGGNQPQHF. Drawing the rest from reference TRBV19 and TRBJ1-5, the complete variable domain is DGGITQSPKYLFRKEGQNVTLSCEQNLNHDAMYWYRQDPGQGLRLIYYSQIVNDFQKGDIAEGYSVSREKKESFPLTVTSAQKNPTAFYLCASNVGQGGGNQPQHFGDGTRLSIL.

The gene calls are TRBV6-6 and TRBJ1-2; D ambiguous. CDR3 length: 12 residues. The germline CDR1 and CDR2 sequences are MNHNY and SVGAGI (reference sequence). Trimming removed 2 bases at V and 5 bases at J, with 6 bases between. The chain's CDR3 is CASSYLAYGYTF. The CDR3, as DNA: TGTGCCAGCAGTTACCTGGCTTATGGCTACACCTTC.

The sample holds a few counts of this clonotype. CDR3 coding DNA: TGTGCCAGCAGCATCTACAGGGGCCAAGAGACCCAGTACTTC. This sequence encodes CASSIYRGQETQYF. The rearrangement links TRBV7-3 to TRBJ2-5, with TRBD1 identical over 7 bases. CDR3 length: 14 residues. The V gene end was trimmed by 5 bases and the J gene end by 1 base; junction bases not matched to a gene: 4. Looked up from germline, CDR1 is SGHTA and CDR2 is FQGTGA.

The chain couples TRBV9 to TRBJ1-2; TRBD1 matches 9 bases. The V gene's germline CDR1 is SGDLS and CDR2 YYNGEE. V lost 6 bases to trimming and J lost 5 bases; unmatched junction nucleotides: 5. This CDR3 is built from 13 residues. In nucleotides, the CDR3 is TGTGCCAGCACCGGGACAGGGCGATATGGCTACACCTTC. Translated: CASTGTGRYGYTF.

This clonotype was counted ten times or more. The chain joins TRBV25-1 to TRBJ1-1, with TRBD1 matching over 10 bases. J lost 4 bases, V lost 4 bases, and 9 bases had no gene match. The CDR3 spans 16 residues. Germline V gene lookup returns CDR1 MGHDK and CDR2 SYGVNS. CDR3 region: CASSVTGGHLITEAFF. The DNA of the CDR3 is TGTGCCAGCAGTGTGACAGGGGGCCACCTGATCACTGAAGCTTTCTTT.

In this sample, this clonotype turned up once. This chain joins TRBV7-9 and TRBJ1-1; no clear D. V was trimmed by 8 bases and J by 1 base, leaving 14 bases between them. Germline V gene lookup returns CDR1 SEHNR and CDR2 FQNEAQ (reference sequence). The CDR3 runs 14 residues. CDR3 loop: CASLREEANTEAFF. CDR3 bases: TGTGCCAGCCTAAGGGAGGAGGCGAACACTGAAGCTTTCTTT.

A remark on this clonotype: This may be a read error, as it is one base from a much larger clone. The CDR3 protein is CASSYGHNTGELFF. The CDR3 DNA reads as TGTGCCAGCAGTTACGGGCATAACACCGGGGAGCTGTTTTTT. The rearrangement links TRBV6-5 to TRBJ2-2; the D is unclear. Germline CDR1 is MNHEY and CDR2 is SVGAGI. Trimming pared 2 bases from V and 2 bases from J, leaving 6 bases between. The CDR3 is made up of 14 amino acids.

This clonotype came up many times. The CDR3 protein is CASRSGMMAQHF. The CDR3 nucleotides read TGTGCCAGCAGATCGGGGATGATGGCCCAGCATTTT. The J gene is TRBJ1-5, the V gene TRBV12-3 or TRBV12-4; D gene ambiguous. The length of the CDR3 is 12 residues. V lost 6 bases to trimming and J lost 11 bases, with 14 bases between them.

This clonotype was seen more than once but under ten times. Here the CDR3 reads CASRREYEQYF. The CDR3 DNA is TGTGCCAGCAGGAGGGAGTACGAGCAGTACTTC. The chain is built from TRBV25-1 and TRBJ2-7, with D maybe TRBD2 (5 bases). CDR1 is MGHDK, CDR2 SYGVNS, per germline. V was shortened by 6 bases and J by 4 bases, with 7 bases between the two germline ends. The CDR3 runs to 11 residues.

CDR3 sequence reads: CASSRQGELTLNYGYTF. CDR3 in DNA: TGTGCCAGCAGCCGACAGGGGGAGCTTACCCTTAACTATGGCTACACCTTC. This rearrangement joins TRBV25-1 to TRBJ1-2; TRBD1 aligns across 9 bases. Trimming took 6 bases from V and 1 from J; bases not matched to a gene: 12. Per germline, CDR1 MGHDK and CDR2 SYGVNS. The CDR3 extends over 17 amino acids.

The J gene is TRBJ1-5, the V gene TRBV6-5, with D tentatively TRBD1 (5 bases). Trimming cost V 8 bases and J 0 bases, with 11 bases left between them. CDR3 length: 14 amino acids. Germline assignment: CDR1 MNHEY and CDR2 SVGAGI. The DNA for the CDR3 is TGTGCCAGCCGGGGGTCGTTTAGCAATCAGCCCCAGCATTTT. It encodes CASRGSFSNQPQHF.

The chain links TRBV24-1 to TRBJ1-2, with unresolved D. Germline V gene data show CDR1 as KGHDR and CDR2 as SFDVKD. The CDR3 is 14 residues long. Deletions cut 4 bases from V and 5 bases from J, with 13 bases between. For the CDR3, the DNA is TGTGCCACCAGTGAATCGACGCGGATATATGGCTACACCTTC. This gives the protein CATSESTRIYGYTF.

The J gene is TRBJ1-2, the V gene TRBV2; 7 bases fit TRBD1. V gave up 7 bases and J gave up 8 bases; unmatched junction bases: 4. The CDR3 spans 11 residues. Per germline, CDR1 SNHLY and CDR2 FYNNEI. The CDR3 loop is CASKGGAGYTF. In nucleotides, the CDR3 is TGTGCCAGCAAAGGGGGCGCCGGCTACACCTTC.

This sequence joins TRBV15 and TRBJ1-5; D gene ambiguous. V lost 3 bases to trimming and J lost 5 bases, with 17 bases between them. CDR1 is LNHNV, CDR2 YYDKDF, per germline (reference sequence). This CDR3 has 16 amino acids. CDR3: CATSSFGPGTDQPQHF. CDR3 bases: TGTGCCACCAGCAGTTTTGGGCCGGGAACGGATCAGCCCCAGCATTTT. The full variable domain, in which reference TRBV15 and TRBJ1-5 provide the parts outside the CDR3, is DAMVIQNPRYQVTQFGKPVTLSCSQTLNHNVMYWYQQKSSQAPKLLFHYYDKDFNNEADTPDNFQSRRPNTSFCFLDIRSPGLGDTAMYLCATSSFGPGTDQPQHFGDGTRLSIL.

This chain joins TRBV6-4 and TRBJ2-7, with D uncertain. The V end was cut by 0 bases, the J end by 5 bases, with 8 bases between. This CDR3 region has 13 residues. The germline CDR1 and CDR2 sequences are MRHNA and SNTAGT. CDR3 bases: TGTGCCAGCAGTGACTCCACGGGCGACGAGCAGTACTTC. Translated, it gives CASSDSTGDEQYF.

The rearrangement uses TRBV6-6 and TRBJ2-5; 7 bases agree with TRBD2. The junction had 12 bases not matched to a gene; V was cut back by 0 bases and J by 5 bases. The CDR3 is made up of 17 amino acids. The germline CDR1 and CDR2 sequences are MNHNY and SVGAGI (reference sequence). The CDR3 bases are TGTGCCAGCAGTTACTCGAGCGGGGCACTAGTTCAGGAGACCCAGTACTTC. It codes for CASSYSSGALVQETQYF.

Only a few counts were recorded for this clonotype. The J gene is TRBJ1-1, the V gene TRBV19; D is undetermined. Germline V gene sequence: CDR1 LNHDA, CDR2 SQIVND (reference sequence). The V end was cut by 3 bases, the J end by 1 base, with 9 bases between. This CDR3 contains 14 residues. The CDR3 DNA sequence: TGTGCCAGTAGTATTATCGCAGGGAACACTGAAGCTTTCTTT. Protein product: CASSIIAGNTEAFF.

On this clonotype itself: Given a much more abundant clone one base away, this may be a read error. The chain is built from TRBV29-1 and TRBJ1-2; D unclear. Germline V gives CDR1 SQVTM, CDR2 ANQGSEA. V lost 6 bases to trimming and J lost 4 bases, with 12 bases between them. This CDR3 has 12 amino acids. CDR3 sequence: CSVGARFYGYTF. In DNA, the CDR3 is TGCAGCGTGGGCGCCAGGTTCTATGGCTACACCTTC.

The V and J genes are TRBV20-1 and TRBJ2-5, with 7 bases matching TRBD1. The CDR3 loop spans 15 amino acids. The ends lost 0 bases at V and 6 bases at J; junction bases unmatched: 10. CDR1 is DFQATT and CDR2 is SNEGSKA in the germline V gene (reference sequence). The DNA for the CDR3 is TGCAGTGCTAGAGATGACAGGGTGTCTATGAAGACCCAGTACTTC. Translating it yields CSARDDRVSMKTQYF.

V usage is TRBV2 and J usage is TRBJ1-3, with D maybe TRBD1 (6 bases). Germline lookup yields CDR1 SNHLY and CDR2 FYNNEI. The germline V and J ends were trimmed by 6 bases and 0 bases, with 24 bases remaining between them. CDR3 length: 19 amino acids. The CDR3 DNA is TGTGCCAGCAGACGAGCAACAGGGCTCCCCAGGTACTCTGGAAACACCATATATTTT. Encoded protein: CASRRATGLPRYSGNTIYF.

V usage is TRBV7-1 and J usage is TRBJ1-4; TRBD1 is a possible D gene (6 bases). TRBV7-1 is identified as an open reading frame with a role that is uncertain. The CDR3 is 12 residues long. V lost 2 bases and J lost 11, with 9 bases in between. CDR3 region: CASSSNGQKLFF. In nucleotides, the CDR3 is TGTGCCAGCAGCTCAAACGGACAGAAACTGTTTTTT.

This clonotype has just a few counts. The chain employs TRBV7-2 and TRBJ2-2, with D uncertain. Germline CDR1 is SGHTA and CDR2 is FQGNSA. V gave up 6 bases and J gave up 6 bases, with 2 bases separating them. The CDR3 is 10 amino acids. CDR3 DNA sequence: TGTGCCAGCAGGGCCGGGGAGCTGTTTTTT. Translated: CASRAGELFF.

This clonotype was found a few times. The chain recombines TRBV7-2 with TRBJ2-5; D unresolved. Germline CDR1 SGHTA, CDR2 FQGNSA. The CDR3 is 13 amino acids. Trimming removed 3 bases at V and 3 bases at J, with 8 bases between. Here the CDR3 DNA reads TGTGCCAGCAGCTTTCCGAAGGAAGAGACCCAGTACTTC. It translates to CASSFPKEETQYF.

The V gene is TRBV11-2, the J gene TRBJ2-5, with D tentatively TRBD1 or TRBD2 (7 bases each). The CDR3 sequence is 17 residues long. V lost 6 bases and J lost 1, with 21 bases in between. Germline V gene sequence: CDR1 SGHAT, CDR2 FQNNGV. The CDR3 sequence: CASRRPGGAGPQETQYF. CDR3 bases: TGTGCCAGCAGGCGGCCAGGGGGAGCGGGGCCCCAAGAGACCCAGTACTTC.

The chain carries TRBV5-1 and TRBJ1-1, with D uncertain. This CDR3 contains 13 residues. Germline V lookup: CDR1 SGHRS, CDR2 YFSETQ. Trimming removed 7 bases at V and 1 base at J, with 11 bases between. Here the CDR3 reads CASGEVGNTEAFF. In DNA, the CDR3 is TGCGCCAGCGGCGAAGTGGGGAACACTGAAGCTTTCTTT.